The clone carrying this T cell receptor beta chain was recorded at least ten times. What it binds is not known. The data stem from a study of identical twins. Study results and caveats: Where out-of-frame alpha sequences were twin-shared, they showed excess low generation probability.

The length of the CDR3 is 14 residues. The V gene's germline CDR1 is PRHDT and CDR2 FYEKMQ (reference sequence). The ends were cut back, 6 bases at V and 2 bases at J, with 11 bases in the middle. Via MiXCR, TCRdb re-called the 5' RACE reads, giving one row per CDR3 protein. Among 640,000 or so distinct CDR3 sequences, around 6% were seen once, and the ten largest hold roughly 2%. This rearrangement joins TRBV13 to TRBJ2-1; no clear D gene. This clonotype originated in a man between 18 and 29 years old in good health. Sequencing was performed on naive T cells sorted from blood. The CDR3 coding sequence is TGTGCCAGCAGACCGTCGACAACCTACAATGAGCAGTTCTTC. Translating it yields CASRPSTTYNEQFF.